The 14 T cell receptor beta chains below all came from one sample that was sequenced in a study of blood T cells in healthy people across ages. A J-beta primer mix and a sample-barcoded 5' primer were used in a second PCR of about 7 to 12 cycles. TCRdb processed the 5' RACE reads anew with MiXCR; each CDR3 protein has one entry. The sample has about 780,000 distinct CDR3 sequences, around 62% seen once; the top ten hold around a quarter. Input material: blood. These receptors were collected from a man aged 25-45 years in good health.

The CDR3: CASSLAWTGDNYGYTF. DNA of the CDR3: TGTGCCAGCAGCTTAGCCTGGACAGGGGATAATTATGGCTACACCTTC. This sequence joins TRBV7-8 and TRBJ1-2, with 9 positions matching TRBD1. Unmatched junction bases numbered 7, after V lost 0 bases and J lost 5 bases. Germline V gives CDR1 SGHVS, CDR2 FQNEAQ. CDR3 length: 16 amino acids.

V gene TRBV7-2 combines with J gene TRBJ2-6, with 11 bases matching TRBD1. The length of the CDR3 is 19 residues. Germline-derived CDR1 and CDR2 are SGHTA and FQGNSA. The junction had 7 bases not matched to a gene; V was cut back by 2 bases and J by 1 base. The CDR3 region is CASSLLRGQGASGANVLTF. The CDR3 DNA sequence: TGTGCCAGCAGCTTATTAAGAGGACAGGGGGCTTCTGGGGCCAACGTCCTGACTTTC.

This clonotype turned up a few times. This chain joins TRBV20-1 and TRBJ1-5; no definite D call. CDR3 length: 12 residues. CDR1 and CDR2 from the germline V gene are DFQATT and SNEGSKA (reference sequence). The V gene lost 5 bases and the J gene lost 0 bases, with 5 bases spanning the gap. The CDR3 region is CSALNSNQPQHF. CDR3 bases: TGCAGTGCTCTCAATAGCAATCAGCCCCAGCATTTT.

With regard to this clonotype: This sequence may be a read error, since a much larger clone differs from it by one base. The V call is TRBV12-3 or TRBV12-4, the J call TRBJ2-5; TRBD1 matches at 11 bases. With 3 bases clipped from V and 5 bases from J, the junction kept 5 bases outside the gene matches. The CDR3 sequence is 15 residues long. DNA for the CDR3: TGTGCCAGCAGTTTCGGGACAGGGGGTGTGGAGACCCAGTACTTC. It is translated as CASSFGTGGVETQYF.

This clonotype has a handful of counts. The chain joins TRBV12-3 or TRBV12-4 to TRBJ1-2; 8 nucleotides line up with TRBD1. This CDR3 region has 14 residues. V lost 5 bases and J lost 4; bases outside the gene matches: 6. The CDR3 region is CASSPTGAGYGYTF. CDR3 coding DNA: TGTGCCAGCAGTCCGACAGGGGCTGGCTATGGCTACACCTTC.

This clonotype was seen a few times. This chain joins TRBV18 and TRBJ2-6; D might be TRBD1 or TRBD2, each matching 5 bases. CDR1 and CDR2 (germline): KGHSH, LQKENI. Trimming removed 2 bases from V and 0 bases from J, with 8 bases in between. The CDR3 spans 16 residues. The CDR3: CASSPGGSSGANVLTF. In DNA form, the CDR3 reads TGTGCCAGCTCACCAGGGGGTAGCTCTGGGGCCAACGTCCTGACTTTC.

V usage is TRBV4-2 and J usage is TRBJ1-6, with no clear D. Germline loops: CDR1 LGHNA, CDR2 YNFKEQ. The CDR3 runs 12 residues. V lost 0 bases and J lost 6, with 0 bases in between. The CDR3 region is CASSQDNSPLHF. CDR3 in DNA: TGTGCCAGCAGCCAAGATAATTCACCCCTCCACTTT.

The V call is TRBV10-3, the J call TRBJ2-4; the D gene is possibly TRBD1 (5 bases). Deletions cut 3 bases from V and 1 base from J, with 13 bases between. CDR3 length: 16 amino acids. The germline CDR1 and CDR2 sequences are ENHRY and SYGVKD. The chain's CDR3 is CAISESGYDAKNIQYF. The CDR3 bases are TGTGCCATCAGTGAATCAGGGTATGACGCCAAAAACATTCAGTACTTC.

Here the CDR3 DNA reads TGTTGCCAGCAAATCGGGCCCTCCTACAATGAGCAGTTCTTC. This gives the protein CCQQIGPSYNEQFF. V is TRBV21-1 and J is TRBJ2-1; the tabulated D call, TRBD2, remains unverified against the DNA. TRBV21-1 is noted as a pseudogene. The CDR3 covers 14 residues.

J is TRBJ2-1 and V is TRBV20-1; TRBD2 matches 13 bases. This CDR3 has 17 amino acids. Germline-derived CDR1 and CDR2 are DFQATT and SNEGSKA (reference sequence). V was clipped by 0 bases and J by 7 bases; unmatched bases: 9. The CDR3 here is CSARDTGTSGARNEQFF. CDR3 nucleotides: TGCAGTGCTAGAGACACCGGGACTAGCGGGGCCAGGAATGAGCAGTTCTTC.

The chain couples TRBV11-2 to TRBJ1-5; tentative D call: TRBD1 (6 bases). This CDR3 region has 14 residues. Trimming removed 4 bases at V and 6 bases at J, with 13 bases between. Germline V gene data show CDR1 as SGHAT and CDR2 as FQNNGV. The CDR3 loop reads CASSSGQYSQPQHF. CDR3 in DNA: TGTGCCAGCAGCTCTGGACAGTACAGTCAGCCCCAGCATTTT.

This clonotype was recorded a few times. This chain links TRBV15 with TRBJ1-1, with 9 bases that match TRBD1. J gave up 10 bases and V 0 bases, and 6 bases lay outside the gene matches. The CDR3 consists of 14 residues. Germline CDR1 and CDR2: LNHNV and YYDKDF (reference sequence). As DNA, the CDR3 is TGTGCCACCAGCAGAGATAGAAACAGGGGGCCAGCTTTCTTT. Translation gives CATSRDRNRGPAFF.

The V and J genes are TRBV6-2 or TRBV6-3 and TRBJ2-5, with D perhaps TRBD1 (6 bases). CDR3 size: 14 residues. Germline loops: CDR1 MNHEY, CDR2 SVGEGT. V lost 8 bases, J lost 2 bases, and 15 bases lay in between. CDR3 DNA sequence: TGTGCCAGCGGCAAGGACAGTTTTCAAGAGACCCAGTACTTC. Translating gives CASGKDSFQETQYF.

The rearrangement joins TRBV7-2 to TRBJ2-4; 8 bases map to TRBD1. The end of the DNA fits TRBJ2-5 better, so the J call may be wrong. This CDR3 region has 16 residues. Germline loops: CDR1 SGHTA, CDR2 FQGNSA. The CDR3 reads CASSLGTGVTQETQYF. CDR3 bases: TGTGCCAGCTCTCTTGGGACAGGAGTAACACAAGAGACCCAGTACTTC.